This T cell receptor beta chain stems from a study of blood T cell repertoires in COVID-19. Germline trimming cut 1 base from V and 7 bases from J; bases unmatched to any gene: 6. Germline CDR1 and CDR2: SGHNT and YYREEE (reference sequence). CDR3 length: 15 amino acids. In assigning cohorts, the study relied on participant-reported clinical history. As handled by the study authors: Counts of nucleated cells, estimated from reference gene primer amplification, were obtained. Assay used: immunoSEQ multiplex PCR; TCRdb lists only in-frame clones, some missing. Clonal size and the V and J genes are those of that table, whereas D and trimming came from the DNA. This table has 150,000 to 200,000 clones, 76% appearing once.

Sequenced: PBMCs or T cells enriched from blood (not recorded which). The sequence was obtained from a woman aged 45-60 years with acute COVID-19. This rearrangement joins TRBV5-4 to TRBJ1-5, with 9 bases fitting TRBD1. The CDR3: CASSLTGQGDQPQHF. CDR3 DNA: TGTGCCAGCAGCTTGACGGGACAGGGCGACCAGCCCCAGCATTTT.